The 2 T cell receptor beta chains below were found in one sample sequenced in a study of T-cell reconstitution after alpha-beta-depleted transplantation in children. Unique molecular identifiers featured in how the TCRbeta library was prepared. TCRdb redid the calling of the PCR reads with MiXCR, one entry per CDR3 protein. The sample consists of hundreds of thousands of distinct CDR3 sequences, 18% of them appearing once. Here the sequenced sample was PBMCs from the stem cell graft donor, taken from the stem cell graft. The receptors derive from a human donor who donated a stem cell graft to a child with acute lymphoblastic leukemia.

This clonotype turned up a few times. The genes are TRBV7-8 and TRBJ2-1; 9 nucleotides line up with TRBD2. The germline V gene encodes CDR1 SGHVS and CDR2 FQNEAQ. This CDR3 has 15 amino acids. Trimming removed 4 bases from V and 5 bases from J; junction bases left unmatched: 6. DNA of the CDR3: TGTGCCAGCAGCTCCGGACTAGCGAGACACAATGAGCAGTTCTTC. Its protein product is CASSSGLARHNEQFF.

This clonotype was seen a handful of times. The CDR3 DNA reads as TGTGCCTGGAAACAGGGAGTGGACATTCAGTACTTC. It is translated as CAWKQGVDIQYF. The gene calls are TRBV30 and TRBJ2-4, with D possibly TRBD1 on 6 matching bases. This CDR3 has 12 residues. CDR1 is GTSNPN, CDR2 SVGIG, per germline (reference sequence). With 4 bases removed from V and 8 bases from J, the gap between germline ends came to 12 bases.